The 15 T cell receptor beta chains below come from one sample, sequenced in a study of T cells in localized non-small cell lung cancer. Profiled with immunoSEQ multiplex PCR; TCRdb holds only in-frame clones, not every one. The repertoire holds 25,000 to 30,000 clones, about 90% seen once, with 2.8% in the top ten. The source material was peripheral blood, sampled before any cancer treatment. These receptors came from a woman between 18 and 49 years old with stage I lung adenocarcinoma.

The chain is built from TRBV6-6 and TRBJ2-6, with TRBD1 matching over 8 bases. The CDR3 length is 14 residues. Germline trimming cut 2 bases from V and 13 bases from J; bases unmatched to any gene: 7. CDR1 is MNHNY, CDR2 SVGAGI, per germline (reference sequence). The CDR3 DNA reads TGTGCCAGCAGTTACGAAGACAGGGGAAATGTCCTGACTTTC. It encodes CASSYEDRGNVLTF.

This clone was counted once. J is TRBJ2-3 and V is TRBV9, with 7 positions matching TRBD2. V dropped 0 bases and J dropped 2; count of bases not matched to a gene: 9. Germline V gives CDR1 SGDLS, CDR2 YYNGEE. CDR3 length equals 17 residues. CDR3 sequence reads: CASSVGGSGFFTDTQYF. In DNA, the CDR3 is TGTGCCAGCAGCGTAGGTGGTAGCGGGTTTTTCACAGATACGCAGTATTTT. Full variable domain (missing parts from reference TRBV9 and TRBJ2-3): DSGVTQTPKHLITATGQRVTLRCSPRSGDLSVYWYQQSLDQGLQFLIQYYNGEERAKGNILERFSAQQFPDLHSELNLSSLELGDSALYFCASSVGGSGFFTDTQYFGPGTRLTVL.

The gene calls are TRBV30 and TRBJ1-5; no clear D. This CDR3 comprises 13 residues. Germline V gene sequence: CDR1 GTSNPN, CDR2 SVGIG (reference sequence). Trimming took 0 bases from V and 4 from J, leaving 7 bases between them. The CDR3 region is CAWSVADNQPQHF. The CDR3 nucleotides are TGTGCCTGGAGTGTGGCAGATAATCAGCCCCAGCATTTT.

The chain joins TRBV2 to TRBJ1-4; perhaps TRBD1 as D (5 bases). The CDR3 runs 14 residues. The ends were cut back, 3 bases at V and 7 bases at J, with 12 bases in the middle. Germline values: CDR1 SNHLY, CDR2 FYNNEI. This CDR3 is CASSEGPAIEKLFF. The CDR3 region has the DNA TGTGCCAGCAGTGAGGGACCCGCAATTGAAAAACTGTTTTTT.

This clone has just a few counts. Other nucleotide sequences in the sample specify the same CDR3. The chain carries TRBV5-1 and TRBJ1-5; D is possibly TRBD1 (5 bases). Trimming left V 1 base short and J 0 bases short, with 8 bases between. Germline CDR1 reads SGHRS; CDR2 reads YFSETQ. The CDR3 consists of 15 residues. CDR3 bases: TGCGCCAGCAGCTTGAGGGGTGATAGCAATCAGCCCCAGCATTTT. Protein sequence: CASSLRGDSNQPQHF. Combining the CDR3 with reference TRBV5-1 and TRBJ1-5 gives the whole variable domain KAGVTQTPRYLIKTRGQQVTLSCSPISGHRSVSWYQQTPGQGLQFLFEYFSETQRNKGNFPGRFSGRQFSNSRSEMNVSTLELGDSALYLCASSLRGDSNQPQHFGDGTRLSIL.

The chain is built from TRBV5-4 and TRBJ2-1; TRBD2 agrees at 10 bases. With V trimmed by 0 bases and J by 9 bases, 9 bases remained unmatched. Germline CDR1 and CDR2: SGHNT and YYREEE (reference sequence). This CDR3 contains 16 residues. The CDR3 sequence: CASSLAPAGGGGEQFF. The CDR3 nucleotides read TGTGCCAGCAGCTTGGCCCCAGCGGGAGGGGGGGGTGAGCAGTTCTTC.

The table lists this clone with a count of one. The chain uses TRBV5-1 and TRBJ2-7; D possibly corresponds to TRBD1 (6 bases). CDR1 SGHRS and CDR2 YFSETQ come from the germline V gene. The V gene lost 5 bases and the J gene lost 4 bases, with 10 bases spanning the gap. This CDR3 is built from 12 residues. The CDR3 is CASRAQGYEQYF. The CDR3 DNA is TGCGCCAGCAGAGCCCAGGGGTACGAGCAGTACTTC.

The CDR3 spells CAWTHPPGQGHSTNEKLFF. The CDR3 DNA follows: TGTGCCTGGACACACCCTCCGGGACAGGGCCATTCAACTAATGAAAAACTGTTTTTT. This chain connects TRBV30 to TRBJ1-4; 9 bases are a match to TRBD1. The CDR3 contains 19 residues. From germline, CDR1 is GTSNPN and CDR2 SVGIG (reference sequence). Trimming cost V 4 bases and J 0 bases; bases outside gene matches: 15.

The chain is built from TRBV4-3 and TRBJ1-3, with D unresolved. CDR3 size: 16 residues. CDR1 and CDR2 (germline): LGHNA, YSLEER. V was pared by 0 bases and J by 0 bases, with 9 bases between. For the CDR3, the DNA is TGCGCCAGCAGCCAAGACTGGACGGGCTCTGGAAACACCATATATTTT. Its translation is CASSQDWTGSGNTIYF.

As DNA, the CDR3 is TGTGCCAGCAGCCCTAGCGGGAGAAGCTCCTACAATGAGCAGTTCTTC. This gives the protein CASSPSGRSSYNEQFF. The V gene is TRBV7-3, the J gene TRBJ2-1, with 10 bases matching TRBD2. With 5 bases clipped from V and 0 bases from J, the junction kept 4 bases outside the gene matches. The CDR3 totals 16 residues. In germline, CDR1 is SGHTA, CDR2 FQGTGA. The whole variable domain, filled in from reference TRBV7-3 and TRBJ2-1, reads GAGVSQTPSNKVTEKGKYVELRCDPISGHTALYWYRQSLGQGPEFLIYFQGTGAADDSGLPNDRFFAVRPEGSVSTLKIQRTERGDSAVYLCASSPSGRSSYNEQFFGPGTRLTVL.

The chain is built from TRBV10-3 and TRBJ2-3, with D perhaps matching TRBD2 (5 bases). The germline CDR1 and CDR2 sequences are ENHRY and SYGVKD. Trimming left V 4 bases short and J 1 base short, with 15 bases between. This CDR3 has 16 amino acids. The CDR3 nucleotides are TGTGCCATCAGTGGAAGTAGCGATCCGGGCACAGATACGCAGTATTTT. Its translation: CAISGSSDPGTDTQYF.

The V call is TRBV10-3, the J call TRBJ2-6; D is ambiguous. Germline CDR1 reads ENHRY; CDR2 reads SYGVKD. The CDR3 is 17 amino acids. V lost 2 bases, J lost 0 bases, and 11 bases lay in between. The CDR3 sequence is CAISERQVNSGANVLTF. The CDR3 DNA reads TGTGCCATCAGTGAGAGGCAGGTCAACTCTGGGGCCAACGTCCTGACTTTC.

The chain has TRBV29-1 and TRBJ2-2, with a possible D match to TRBD2 (5 bases). Germline lookup yields CDR1 SQVTM and CDR2 ANQGSEA. The V and J ends lost 4 bases and 3 bases respectively, with 15 bases between them. The CDR3 is made up of 15 amino acids. The CDR3 is CSVGVREWDTGELFF. The CDR3 DNA reads as TGCAGCGTTGGAGTGAGGGAATGGGACACCGGGGAGCTGTTTTTT.

V gene TRBV6-5 combines with J gene TRBJ2-5; 7 nucleotides align to TRBD1. V lost 7 bases, J lost 1 base, and 9 bases stayed unmatched. The CDR3 has 15 amino acids. From germline, CDR1 is MNHEY and CDR2 SVGAGI. In nucleotides, the CDR3 is TGTGCCAGCACCGATCTCCGACAGGGCCAAGAGACCCAGTACTTC. This translates into CASTDLRQGQETQYF.

The gene calls are TRBV7-2 and TRBJ1-5; D may be TRBD1 (6 bases). CDR3 length: 15 amino acids. V shed 8 bases and J shed 1 base, with 15 bases lying between them. Germline V gene sequence: CDR1 SGHTA, CDR2 FQGNSA. The CDR3 loop is CASARVGGSNQPQHF. The CDR3 nucleotides are TGTGCCAGCGCTAGGGTGGGGGGCAGCAATCAGCCCCAGCATTTT.